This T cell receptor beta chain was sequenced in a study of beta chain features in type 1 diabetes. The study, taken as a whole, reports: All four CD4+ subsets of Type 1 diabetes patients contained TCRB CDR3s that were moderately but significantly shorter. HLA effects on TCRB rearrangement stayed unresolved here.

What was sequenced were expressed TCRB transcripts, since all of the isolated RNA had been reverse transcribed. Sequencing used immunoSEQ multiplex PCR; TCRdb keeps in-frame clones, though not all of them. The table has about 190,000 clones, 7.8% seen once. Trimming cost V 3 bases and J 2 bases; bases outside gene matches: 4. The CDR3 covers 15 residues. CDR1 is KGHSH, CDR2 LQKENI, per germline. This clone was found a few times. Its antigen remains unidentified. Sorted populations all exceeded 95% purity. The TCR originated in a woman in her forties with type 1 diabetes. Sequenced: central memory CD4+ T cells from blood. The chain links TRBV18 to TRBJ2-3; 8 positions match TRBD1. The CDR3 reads CASSPGQAYTDTQYF. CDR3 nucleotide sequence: TGTGCCAGCTCACCGGGACAGGCTTACACAGATACGCAGTATTTT.